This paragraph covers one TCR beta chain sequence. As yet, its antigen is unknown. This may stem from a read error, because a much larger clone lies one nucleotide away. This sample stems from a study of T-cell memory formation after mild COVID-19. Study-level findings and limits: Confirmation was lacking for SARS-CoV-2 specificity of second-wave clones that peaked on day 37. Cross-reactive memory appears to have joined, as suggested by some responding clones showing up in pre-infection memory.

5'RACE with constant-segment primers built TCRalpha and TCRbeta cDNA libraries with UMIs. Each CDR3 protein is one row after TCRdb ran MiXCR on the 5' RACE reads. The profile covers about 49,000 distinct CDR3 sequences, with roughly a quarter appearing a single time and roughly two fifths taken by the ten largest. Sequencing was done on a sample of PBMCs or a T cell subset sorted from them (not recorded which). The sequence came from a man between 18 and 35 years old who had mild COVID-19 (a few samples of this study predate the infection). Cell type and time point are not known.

CDR3 sequence (DNA): TGTGCCTGGAGTGTAGGGGGGACGGCCCTGGCCGAGCAGTACTTC. Translated: CAWSVGGTALAEQYF. The chain couples TRBV30 to TRBJ2-7; TRBD1 or TRBD2 may be the D gene (6 bases each). CDR3 length equals 15 residues. Trimming pared 0 bases from V and 6 bases from J, leaving 18 bases between. The germline V gene encodes CDR1 GTSNPN and CDR2 SVGIG (reference sequence).